This is a list of T cell receptor beta chains from one sample in a study of cytomegalovirus exposure and HLA in healthy donors. Using immunoSEQ multiplex PCR, the repertoire was profiled, and TCRdb retains in-frame clones only, with some absent. The table records 150,000 to 200,000 clones, 86% of them present only once. Sequencing used PBMCs. The receptors were sampled from a woman under 30 in good health and CMV-seronegative. Both conserved end residues are part of each CDR3. The D gene is left open where the match is weak. Clone size, where shown, is once, few, many, or a class for clones that have expanded.

TRBJ2-5 TRBD2 TRBV7-2 - TGTGCCAGCAGCGCTGGCGGGAGGGTTCGAGAGACCCAGTACTTC CASSAGGRVRETQYF
TRBJ1-5 TRBD1 TRBV12-5 few TGTGCTAGTGGGACAGGGGGGAATCAGCCCCAGCATTTT CASGTGGNQPQHF
TRBJ2-1 TRBD2 TRBV29-1 - TGCAGCGCCCGAAGACTAGCCCGGGACTACAATGAGCAGTTCTTC CSARRLARDYNEQFF
TRBJ1-5 - TRBV27 - TGTGCCAGCAGTTTATTTCGAGGACAGTACAATCAGCCCCAGCATTTT CASSLFRGQYNQPQHF
TRBJ2-3 TRBD2 TRBV7-8 - TGTGCCAGCAGCTTAGTCCTAGCGGATACAGATACGCAGTATTTT CASSLVLADTDTQYF
TRBJ2-5 - TRBV5-8 - TGTGCCAGCAAGGGGCAAGAGACCCAGTACTTC CASKGQETQYF
TRBJ1-5 - TRBV6-1 - TGTGCCAGCAGTGAATCTCCAGGGATTAGCAATCAGCCCCAGCATTTT CASSESPGISNQPQHF
TRBJ2-2 - TRBV2 - TGTGCCAGCAGTGAACGAGGGAGAGGTACCGGGGAGCTGTTTTTT CASSERGRGTGELFF
TRBJ2-7 - TRBV4-2 - TGTGCCAGCAGCGCGGGCTCAGGGGCTACCTACGAGCAGTACTTC CASSAGSGATYEQYF
TRBJ1-6 TRBD1 TRBV7-3 - TGTGCCAGCAGCCCGGGGGGGACAGGGAGCACACCCCTCCACTTT CASSPGGTGSTPLHF